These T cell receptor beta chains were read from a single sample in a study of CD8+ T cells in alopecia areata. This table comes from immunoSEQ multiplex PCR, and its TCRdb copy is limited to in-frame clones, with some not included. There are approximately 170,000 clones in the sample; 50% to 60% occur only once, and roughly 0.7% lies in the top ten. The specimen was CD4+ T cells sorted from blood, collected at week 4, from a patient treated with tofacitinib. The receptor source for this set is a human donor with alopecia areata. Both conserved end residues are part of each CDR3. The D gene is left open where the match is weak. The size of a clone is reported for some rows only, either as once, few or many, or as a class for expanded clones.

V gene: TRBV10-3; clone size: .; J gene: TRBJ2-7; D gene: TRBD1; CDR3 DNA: TGTGCCTGTGGACAGGACCTCTACGAGCAGTACTTC; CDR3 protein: CACGQDLYEQYF
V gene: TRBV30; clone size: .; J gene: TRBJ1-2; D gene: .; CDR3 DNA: TGTGCCGGCGGAGATTATGGCTACACCTTC; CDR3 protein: CAGGDYGYTF
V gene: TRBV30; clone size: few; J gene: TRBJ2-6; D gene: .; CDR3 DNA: TGTGCCTGGAGTGTACTTGTTACCGGACACTCTGGGGCCAACGTCCTGACTTTC; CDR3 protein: CAWSVLVTGHSGANVLTF
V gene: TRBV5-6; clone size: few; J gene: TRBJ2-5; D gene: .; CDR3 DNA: TGTGCCAGCAGCTTGGCGCAGACCCAGTACTTC; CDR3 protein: CASSLAQTQYF
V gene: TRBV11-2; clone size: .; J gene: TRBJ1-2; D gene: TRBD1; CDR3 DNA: TGTGCCAGCAGCGCGCGGACAGGGAACTATGGCTACACCTTC; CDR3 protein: CASSARTGNYGYTF
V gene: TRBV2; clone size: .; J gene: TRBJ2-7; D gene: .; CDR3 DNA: TGTGCCAGCAGGACTGCCGGACAAAGCTACGAGCAGTACTTC; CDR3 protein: CASRTAGQSYEQYF
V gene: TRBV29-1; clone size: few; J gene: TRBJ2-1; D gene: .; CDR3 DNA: TGCAGCGTTGTCCCCCAGTCCGGCAATGAGCAGTTCTTC; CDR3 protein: CSVVPQSGNEQFF
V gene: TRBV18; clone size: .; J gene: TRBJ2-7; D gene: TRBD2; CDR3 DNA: TGTGCCAGCTCACCAGTCTCTAGCGGGAGGGCCGTCGAGCAGTACTTC; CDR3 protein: CASSPVSSGRAVEQYF
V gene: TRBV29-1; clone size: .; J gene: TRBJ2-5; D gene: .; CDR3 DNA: TGCAGCGTTGTGCGGAACCAAGGCCTGGAGACCCAGTACTTC; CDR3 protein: CSVVRNQGLETQYF
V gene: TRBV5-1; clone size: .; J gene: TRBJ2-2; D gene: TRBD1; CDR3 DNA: TGCGCCAGCAGCACGGGACAGTTCACCGGGGAGCTGTTTTTT; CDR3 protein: CASSTGQFTGELFF
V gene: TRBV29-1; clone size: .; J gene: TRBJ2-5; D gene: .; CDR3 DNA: TGCAGCGTTGAAGTTGAGGGGTTGGAGACCCAGTACTTC; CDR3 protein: CSVEVEGLETQYF
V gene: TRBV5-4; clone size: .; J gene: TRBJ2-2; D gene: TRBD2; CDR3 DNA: TGTGCCAGCAGCTCGAAAGCGGGAGGCCCCACCGGGGAGCTGTTTTTT; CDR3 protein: CASSSKAGGPTGELFF
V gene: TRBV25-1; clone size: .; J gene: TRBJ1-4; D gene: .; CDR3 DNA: TGTGCCAGCAGTAAGGAGGGTAGTAACGAAAAACTGTTTTTT; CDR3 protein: CASSKEGSNEKLFF
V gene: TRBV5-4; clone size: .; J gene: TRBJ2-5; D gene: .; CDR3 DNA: TGTGCCAGCAGCATCGGACAAAATACTGGGAAATGGGAGACCCAGTACTTC; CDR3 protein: CASSIGQNTGKWETQYF
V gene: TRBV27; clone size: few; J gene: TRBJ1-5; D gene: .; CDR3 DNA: TGTGCCAGCAGCCCCTTTTATACAGTTGGCAATCAGCCCCAGCATTTT; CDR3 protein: CASSPFYTVGNQPQHF
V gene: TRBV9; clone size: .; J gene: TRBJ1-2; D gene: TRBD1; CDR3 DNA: TGTGCCAGCAGCGTAGACGACAGGGAGGGCTACACCTTC; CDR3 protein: CASSVDDREGYTF
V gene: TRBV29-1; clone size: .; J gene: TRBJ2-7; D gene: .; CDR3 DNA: TGCAGCGTTGAGGACGGTTCCTCCTACGAGCAGTACTTC; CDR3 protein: CSVEDGSSYEQYF
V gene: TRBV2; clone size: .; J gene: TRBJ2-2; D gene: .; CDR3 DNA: TGTGCCAGCAGGTCCTTCACCGGGGAGCTGTTTTTT; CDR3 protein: CASRSFTGELFF
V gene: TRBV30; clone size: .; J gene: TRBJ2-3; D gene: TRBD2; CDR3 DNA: TGTGCCTGGAGGGGACTAGCGGAGCCTAGCACAGATACGCAGTATTTT; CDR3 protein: CAWRGLAEPSTDTQYF
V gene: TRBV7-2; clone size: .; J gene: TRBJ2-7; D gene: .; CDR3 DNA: TGTGCCAGCAGCTTAAGGGTGAAGGGTTGGGACGAGCAGTACTTC; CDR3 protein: CASSLRVKGWDEQYF
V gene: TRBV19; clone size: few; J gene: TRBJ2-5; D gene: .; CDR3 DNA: TGTGCCACCCGTCCCCCCGGAGCCCAAGAGACCCAGTACTTC; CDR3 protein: CATRPPGAQETQYF
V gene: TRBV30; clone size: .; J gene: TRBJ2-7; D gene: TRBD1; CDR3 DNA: TGTGCCTGGAGTAGGGACAGGGACTACGAGCAGTACTTC; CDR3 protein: CAWSRDRDYEQYF
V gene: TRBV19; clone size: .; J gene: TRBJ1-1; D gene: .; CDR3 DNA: TGTGCCAGTAGTATAGGGGGATCTAGGCTGAACACTGAAGCTTTCTTT; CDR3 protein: CASSIGGSRLNTEAFF
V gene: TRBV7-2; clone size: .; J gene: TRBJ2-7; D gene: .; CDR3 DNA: TGTGCCAGCAGCCTAACCGACTCCTACGAGCAGTACTTC; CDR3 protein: CASSLTDSYEQYF
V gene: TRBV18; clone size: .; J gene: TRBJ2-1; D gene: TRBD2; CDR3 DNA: TGTGCCAGCTCACCACGACTAGCGGGAGATAATGAGCAGTTCTTC; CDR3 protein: CASSPRLAGDNEQFF